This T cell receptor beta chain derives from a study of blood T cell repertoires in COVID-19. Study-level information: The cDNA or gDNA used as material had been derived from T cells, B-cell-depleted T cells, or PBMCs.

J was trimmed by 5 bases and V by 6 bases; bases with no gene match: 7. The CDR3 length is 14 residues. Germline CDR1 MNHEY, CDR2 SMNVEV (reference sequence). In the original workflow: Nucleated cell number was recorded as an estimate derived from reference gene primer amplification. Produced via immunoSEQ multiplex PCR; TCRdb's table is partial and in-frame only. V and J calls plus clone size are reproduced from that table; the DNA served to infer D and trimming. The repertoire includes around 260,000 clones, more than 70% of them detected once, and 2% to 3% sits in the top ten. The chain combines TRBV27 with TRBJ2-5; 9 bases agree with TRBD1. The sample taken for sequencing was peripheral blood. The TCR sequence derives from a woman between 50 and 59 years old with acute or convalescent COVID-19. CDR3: CASRLTGGRETQYF. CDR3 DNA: TGTGCCAGCAGGCTGACAGGGGGGCGGGAGACCCAGTACTTC.